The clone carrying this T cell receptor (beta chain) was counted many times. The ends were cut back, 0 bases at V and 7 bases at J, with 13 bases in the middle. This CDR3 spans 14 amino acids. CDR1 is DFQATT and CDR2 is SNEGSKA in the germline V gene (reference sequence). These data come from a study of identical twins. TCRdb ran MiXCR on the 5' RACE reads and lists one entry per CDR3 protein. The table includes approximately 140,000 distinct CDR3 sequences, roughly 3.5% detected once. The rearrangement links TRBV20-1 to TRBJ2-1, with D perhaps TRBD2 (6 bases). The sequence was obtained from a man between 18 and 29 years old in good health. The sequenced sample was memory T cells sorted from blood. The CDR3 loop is CSARDGIAVNEQFF. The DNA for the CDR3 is TGCAGTGCTAGAGACGGGATAGCGGTAAATGAGCAGTTCTTC.